The entry that follows covers one TCR beta chain sequence. Its antigen is unknown. The junction departs from the called germline gene at one end, perhaps through a read error. Other DNA sequences in this specimen translate into the identical CDR3. Germline CDR1 SSHAT, CDR2 FNYEAQ (reference sequence). This CDR3 spans 15 amino acids. The primer mix had 60 Vbeta and 13 Jbeta primers. Clones were sequenced by immunoSEQ multiplex PCR, and TCRdb holds only the in-frame ones, with some missing. The sample lists roughly 77,000 clones, around 10% occurring once. These data originate in a study of cytomegalovirus exposure and HLA in healthy donors. Study-level points and caveats: Many donors shared some public TCRs, even though most TCR sequences were rare. The authors assumed roughly uniform sequencing depth across donors for presence/absence analyses. Associated with cytomegalovirus, according to the listing, were about 160 TCR beta chains.

The chain has TRBV7-7 and TRBJ2-3; tentatively, D is TRBD2 (6 bases). Sequencing was done on a sample of PBMCs. This clonotype was obtained from a man between 60 and 75 years old in good health and CMV-seropositive. The CDR3 sequence: CASSLGSGRTDTQYF. The CDR3 DNA sequence: TGTGCTAGCAGCTTAGGTAGCGGACGCACAGATACGCAGTATTTT.